This T cell receptor (beta chain) emerged from a study of cytomegalovirus exposure and HLA in healthy donors (dated by TCRdb to 2015 to 2018). At the level of the whole study: An earlier analysis of 587 of the donors reported about 300 Gb of sequence data and about 120 million unique TCR beta sequences obtained from around 180 million T cells. The study aimed to test whether signatures of past pathogen exposure could be identified by cataloging public T cell receptors. A later genetic analysis used genome-wide SNP genotypes for about 65% of the roughly 700 donors, treating that subset as a discovery cohort. Across approximately 400 genotyped donors of the cohort, an average of roughly 250,000 unique TCR beta nucleotide sequences per donor were sequenced, and roughly 18% of those sequences were non-productive. The T cell repertoires of several hundred subjects were profiled by immunosequencing and related to cytomegalovirus serostatus. To study patterns of TCR occurrence, a later analysis re-analyzed previously published TCR beta repertoires from several hundred donors and added high-resolution HLA genotyping. Besides the first cohort of around 700 subjects, a separate validation cohort made up of some 110 different subjects was used. Every repertoire in the discovery cohort had been generated on one and the same sequencing platform. The number of donors typed differed by locus, with 629-630 for A, B, C, DRB1 and DQB1, 522 for DQA1, 600 to 610 for DPA1, and some 470 for DPB1. Approximately 330 gigabases of sequencing data and 70 million to 100 million unique TCR sequences made up an early release that covered 500 to 650 HLA-typed donors. Four to six DR-DQ haplotypes were handled as single units for association and clustering, since linkage in the cohort was strong. Donor age, sex, ethnicity and CMV serostatus were compiled alongside the repertoire data. HLA typing covered class I and class II loci at four-digit resolution. In an earlier analysis of 587 of the donors, high-throughput TCR beta sequencing was used to judge whether each TCR beta V gene segment behaved as functional or pseudogenic. Rather than using new phenotypic data, the later analysis identified candidate immune exposures from TCR beta sequences and from how often those sequences occurred across donors. To predict cytomegalovirus infection status, the study brought together high-throughput TCR immunosequencing, statistical association of individual TCRs with disease status, and machine learning. Of the approximately 400 genotyped donors, less than 90% were placed in the genetic ancestry cluster associated with self-reported Caucasian donors. Overall study outcomes, separate from this receptor: Most CMV-associated TCR beta chains appeared to be HLA-restricted in a later analysis, and the HLA associations seemed to be driven largely by CMV exposure. The study gave a list of around 170 TCR beta chains associated with cytomegalovirus. A later analysis associated 16,951 TCR beta sequences with specific HLA alleles at a false discovery rate of 0.05. A further reported finding was that TCR beta sequences accurately predicted the HLA-A and HLA-B alleles for most subjects in the first cohort. Presence/absence analyses assumed roughly uniform sequencing depth across donors, an assumption that may not hold. An earlier analysis of 587 of the donors showed that most TCR beta V segments appeared in productive rearrangements either about 87% or about 30% of the time, which broadly matched IMGT annotations. Assigning TCR associations to individual alleles was difficult when HLA alleles, especially DR and DQ, strongly co-occurred. It was suggested by the authors that the approach could potentially be generalized to other disease states and immunological phenotypes. A later genetic analysis associated a missense DCLRE1C variant with V-gene and J-gene trimming of TCR beta chains, and an independent cohort replicated the association. In vitro tests confirmed that a few of the cytomegalovirus-associated TCR beta chains recognize cytomegalovirus antigens. Because HLA typing was unavailable for some donors at each locus, only the typed subset was used in association tests. Cytomegalovirus status was reported to be diagnosed by the classifier with high specificity and sensitivity in both the original and validation cohorts. Linkage disequilibrium might explain the correlated functional status among segregating V segments, but an unknown experimental factor could not be excluded. Some IMGT-functional V segments, including TRBV6-2 and TRBV6-3, could not be distinguished by the 87-base-pair reads and were therefore excluded. CMV serostatus was the only immune exposure information available for the cohort. According to a later analysis, parvovirus B19, influenza, CMV and Epstein-Barr virus appeared linked to several top co-occurrence clusters. Over 15 rarely observed V segments, including chromosome 9 orphons, were excluded from the earlier analysis of about 610 of the donors because counts were too low. Most TCR sequences were observed very rarely across donors, whereas some public TCRs were present in many individuals. In a later genetic analysis, fewer N-insertions in productive TCRs were reported among donors in an Asian-associated ancestry cluster than the roughly 710-donor mean. A cluster of highly shared sequence variants was judged likely to represent a technical artifact of the sequencing pipeline. In a later analysis, HLA-associated TCR beta chains showed more clonal expansion and lower generation probabilities than non-associated chains that were equally common. In a later analysis, the rate of TCR association differed among HLA loci, with DRB1 alleles having the most associated TCRs and HLA-C alleles having the fewest. The cohort was sequenced for TCR beta chains only, and without alpha or paired-chain data the features that could be detected were limited.

Library preparation was by the immunoSEQ multiplex PCR assay. A mixture of 60 forward primers for TCR Vbeta segments and 13 reverse primers for TCR Jbeta segments was used in the multiplex PCR. The CDR3 region of rearranged TCR beta genes was amplified from genomic DNA with a multiplex PCR assay. On the Illumina HiSeq System, the amplified TCR beta libraries were sequenced as 87-base-pair reads. Per the original workflow: In a later analysis, some 80 million unique TCR beta chains were counted across the 500 to 850 repertoires, and roughly 11 million of these chains were shared by at least two donors. To remove PCR and sequencing errors, raw reads were error-corrected and collapsed into unique sequences using a nearest-neighbor algorithm that merged closely related sequences. V, D and J gene segments were assigned by aligning CDR3 sequences to IMGT reference sequences. For a sequence to be retained, at least a six-nucleotide match to both a V gene segment and a J gene segment was required. A rearrangement counted as productive if the CDR3 had no stop codons and remained in frame with V and J, and every other rearrangement counted as non-productive. CDR3 was defined by IMGT convention, running from the second conserved V-encoded cysteine to the conserved J-encoded phenylalanine. Sequences without an unambiguous match to a single V gene segment were excluded from the earlier analysis of a few hundred of the donors. In an earlier analysis of 587 of the donors, V segments were called functional above 56.7% productive rearrangements and were called segregating when the between-donor standard deviation exceeded 5%. A statistical classification framework was built to diagnose cytomegalovirus status from the catalog of TCR beta chain sequences. A later analysis assigned V and J genes by comparing TCR nucleotide sequences with IMGT/GENE-DB human TR gene sequences. Using the TCRdist pipeline, a later analysis assigned CDR3 sequences along with most-parsimonious VDJ recombination scenarios. A later analysis defined each TCR beta chain by its CDR3 amino acid sequence plus V-gene family, and excluded reads lacking a unique V-gene family. To address suspected cross-contamination and a sequencing artifact, a later analysis removed 592 highly shared, low-generation-probability nucleotide sequences. For each public chain, a later analysis derived a clonal expansion index from normalized ranks of inferred template counts within each repertoire. In a later analysis, generation probabilities were computed with a VDJ recombination model fitted to out-of-frame rearrangements, and the resulting probabilities were checked against IGoR. In a later analysis, TCR-TCR, TCR-HLA and TCR-CMV co-occurrence was scored with hypergeometric tests, and a repertoire-size bias correction was applied to TCR pairs. False discovery rates were estimated in a later analysis by permuting HLA or CMV assignments 20 times. In a later analysis, co-occurring TCRs were grouped using DBSCAN, with TCRdist sequence similarity added in when clustering inside HLA-allele-positive subsets. Repertoires with fewer than 30,000 or more than 120,000 public chains, plus five repertoires with anomalous nucleotide sharing, were excluded from co-occurrence clustering. TCRdb holds this immuneACCESS table with in-frame rearrangements only. Some clones are missing; in checked studies, unresolved V genes explain under half, and the rest has no known cause. V, J and clone size derive from that table, while D and trimming were established from the DNA sequence. The sample includes around 130,000 clones, with 65% to 80% observed a single time. Around 1.5% of the sample is in the top ten clones.

The cohort consisted of hundreds of healthy bone marrow donors. At the time of sampling, all cohort members were nominally healthy, though unrecorded immune exposures were likely present. The donor was CMV seronegative and belonged to the group of 380 or so seronegative cohort members. Each donor provided a peripheral blood sample, and peripheral blood mononuclear cells were used for TCR beta sequencing. The Qiagen DNeasy Blood Extraction Kit was used to extract genomic DNA from the blood cell samples. From the cysteine up to the phenylalanine, the CDR3 has a length of 13 residues. Solely the CDR3 DNA is kept, with 39 bases framed from the first base. Trimming removed 2 bases from V and 10 bases from J, leaving 18 bases between the germline ends. Looking up the germline V gene (reference sequence) yields CDR1 GTSNPN and CDR2 SVGIG. Of note for this clone: Its antigen is still unknown. No base-level quality is on record; no much larger clone is a single base apart.

The chain is made from TRBV30 and TRBJ2-7; TRBD1 is perhaps the D gene, given 6 matching bases. The sequenced sample was PBMCs. The source of this sequence is a woman younger than 35 in good health and CMV-seronegative. The CDR3: CAWSTYRDTEQYF. DNA sequence: TGTGCCTGGAGTACTTACCGGGACACGGAACAGTACTTC.